Following are 19 T cell receptor beta chains from one sample sequenced in a study of blood T cell repertoires in COVID-19. Sequencing used immunoSEQ multiplex PCR; TCRdb keeps in-frame clones, though not all of them. The sample yields 300,000 to 400,000 clones, 88% seen once. The specimen was PBMCs or T cells enriched from blood (not recorded which). The source is a woman aged 25-40 years with acute COVID-19.

The chain employs TRBV27 and TRBJ2-1; tentatively, D is TRBD2 (5 bases). The CDR3 loop spans 15 amino acids. Deletions cut 8 bases from V and 0 bases from J, with 14 bases between. The germline gives CDR1 MNHEY, CDR2 SMNVEV (reference sequence). The DNA for the CDR3 is TGTGCCAGCCGGATCGGGGTTGGCTCCTACAATGAGCAGTTCTTC. Translating gives CASRIGVGSYNEQFF.

With respect to this clone: The identical CDR3 is also encoded by other nucleotide sequences in the sample. The genes are TRBV7-2 and TRBJ1-1; the D is unclear. The V gene's germline CDR1 is SGHTA and CDR2 FQGNSA. The CDR3 extends over 15 amino acids. Trimming removed 1 base from V and 1 base from J, with 10 bases in between. The CDR3 sequence is CASSLVGTGNTEAFF. CDR3 nucleotide sequence: TGTGCCAGCAGCTTAGTAGGTACGGGGAACACTGAAGCTTTCTTT.

CDR3 bases: TGTGCCAGCAGGTTGGGGCAGGGGGCGATCGGTCAGCCCCAGCATTTT. Its translation: CASRLGQGAIGQPQHF. The J gene is TRBJ1-5, the V gene TRBV2; TRBD1 matches at 8 bases. With V trimmed by 6 bases and J by 6 bases, 13 bases remained unmatched. CDR1 and CDR2 (germline): SNHLY, FYNNEI. This CDR3 is 16 amino acids long.

Here the CDR3 DNA reads TGCGCCAGCAGCGAAAACATGGGGGGGATAGATTGGAATACGCAGTATTTT. Translated: CASSENMGGIDWNTQYF. This rearrangement joins TRBV5-1 to TRBJ2-3, with TRBD2 identical over 7 bases. Germline assignment: CDR1 SGHRS and CDR2 YFSETQ. After removal of 4 bases from V and 7 bases from J, the junction contained 18 bases not matched to a gene. The CDR3 has 17 residues. Full variable domain (rest looked up from reference TRBV5-1 and TRBJ2-3): KAGVTQTPRYLIKTRGQQVTLSCSPISGHRSVSWYQQTPGQGLQFLFEYFSETQRNKGNFPGRFSGRQFSNSRSEMNVSTLELGDSALYLCASSENMGGIDWNTQYFGPGTRLTVL.

The rearrangement links TRBV6-5 to TRBJ2-7, with 9 nucleotides matching TRBD2. Germline trimming cut 9 bases from V and 5 bases from J; bases unmatched to any gene: 11. Germline loops: CDR1 MNHEY, CDR2 SVGAGI. The CDR3 covers 14 residues. This chain's CDR3 is CASDSGTSNHEQYF. CDR3 nucleotides: TGTGCCAGTGATTCCGGGACTAGCAACCACGAGCAGTACTTC.

The chain recombines TRBV4-2 with TRBJ1-4, with TRBD1 matching over 8 bases. The germline V gene encodes CDR1 LGHNA and CDR2 YNFKEQ. This CDR3 has 15 amino acids. V shed 4 bases, J shed 2 bases, and the junction held 3 bases outside the gene matches. The CDR3 sequence is CASSRDRLTNEKLFF. The CDR3 DNA sequence: TGTGCCAGCAGCCGGGACAGGCTGACTAATGAAAAACTGTTTTTT.

The chain joins TRBV19 to TRBJ1-5, with D unresolved. V was cut by 10 bases and J by 1 base, with 14 bases left in between. CDR3 length: 14 amino acids. The germline CDR1 and CDR2 sequences are LNHDA and SQIVND (reference sequence). The CDR3 DNA is TGTGCCACCTCTCGGCGGGTAAGCAATCAGCCCCAGCATTTT. It specifies CATSRRVSNQPQHF. The full variable domain, completed using reference TRBV19 and TRBJ1-5, is DGGITQSPKYLFRKEGQNVTLSCEQNLNHDAMYWYRQDPGQGLRLIYYSQIVNDFQKGDIAEGYSVSREKKESFPLTVTSAQKNPTAFYLCATSRRVSNQPQHFGDGTRLSIL.

The chain couples TRBV10-3 to TRBJ2-3, with 7 positions matching TRBD2. CDR3 length: 15 amino acids. Germline assignment: CDR1 ENHRY and CDR2 SYGVKD. V shed 7 bases and J 1 base; nucleotides not matched to a gene: 8. The CDR3 spells CAIKNSGLGTDTQYF. The CDR3 DNA reads as TGTGCCATCAAGAATAGCGGGTTGGGCACAGATACGCAGTATTTT.

This clone appeared once. The rearrangement links TRBV18 to TRBJ1-2; 9 positions agree with TRBD1. The CDR3 contains 12 residues. CDR1 KGHSH and CDR2 LQKENI come from the germline V gene. V lost 4 bases to trimming and J lost 8 bases; unmatched junction nucleotides: 2. CDR3 amino acids: CASSRQGDGYTF. In DNA, the CDR3 is TGTGCCAGCTCACGACAGGGGGACGGCTACACCTTC. The whole variable domain, remainder taken from reference TRBV18 and TRBJ1-2, is NAGVMQNPRHLVRRRGQEARLRCSPMKGHSHVYWYRQLPEEGLKFMVYLQKENIIDESGMPKERFSAEFPKEGPSILRIQQVVRGDSAAYFCASSRQGDGYTFGSGTRLTVV.

V gene TRBV6-5 combines with J gene TRBJ2-7; the match to TRBD2 covers 8 bases. Germline CDR1 and CDR2: MNHEY and SVGAGI. The CDR3 has 15 amino acids. Trimming took 5 bases from V and 0 from J; bases not matched to a gene: 6. CDR3 sequence: CASSPGGASSYEQYF. Written as DNA, the CDR3 is TGTGCCAGCAGTCCGGGGGGGGCTAGCTCCTACGAGCAGTACTTC.

The CDR3: CASREGTDYSNQPQHF. As DNA, the CDR3 is TGCGCCAGCAGGGAAGGGACAGATTATAGCAATCAGCCCCAGCATTTT. V usage is TRBV5-1 and J usage is TRBJ1-5, with 7 bases that match TRBD1. Per germline, CDR1 SGHRS and CDR2 YFSETQ. Trimming cost V 5 bases and J 0 bases; bases outside gene matches: 8. The CDR3 is 16 residues long.

J is TRBJ2-1 and V is TRBV28, with TRBD2 identical over 8 bases. This CDR3 contains 15 residues. From germline, CDR1 is MDHEN and CDR2 SYDVKM. The DNA for the CDR3 is TGTCATGGACAGTATTCCGGGACTAGACGGGATGAGCAGTTCTTC. This gives the protein CHGQYSGTRRDEQFF.

A few counts support this clone. The rearrangement links TRBV6-5 to TRBJ1-1; 8 bases are shared with TRBD1. Germline CDR1 reads MNHEY; CDR2 reads SVGAGI. V lost 8 bases to trimming and J lost 6 bases; unmatched junction nucleotides: 11. This CDR3 is 14 amino acids long. This CDR3 is CASRLGQGTAEAFF. In DNA, the CDR3 is TGTGCCAGCCGATTAGGACAGGGAACGGCTGAAGCTTTCTTT.

V is TRBV5-8 and J is TRBJ2-1; a weak D match, TRBD2 (6 bases). The CDR3 length is 15 residues. The germline gives CDR1 SGHTS, CDR2 YDEGEE. V was trimmed by 0 bases and J by 5 bases, leaving 12 bases between them. The CDR3 DNA sequence: TGTGCCAGCAGCTTGGATGGGAGGAGTAACAATGAGCAGTTCTTC. This sequence encodes CASSLDGRSNNEQFF.

The count of this clone is one. This chain connects TRBV10-2 to TRBJ2-1, with D tentatively TRBD2 (5 bases). Germline CDR1 WSHSY, CDR2 SAAADI. The CDR3 is 16 amino acids. The V gene lost 3 bases and the J gene lost 0 bases, with 12 bases spanning the gap. In DNA form, the CDR3 reads TGCGCCAGCAGTGATGTGGTGGGGAGCTCCTACAATGAGCAGTTCTTC. Its protein is CASSDVVGSSYNEQFF.

The rearrangement uses TRBV4-1 and TRBJ2-7; D may be TRBD2 (6 bases). V lost 0 bases, J lost 3 bases, and 12 bases lay in between. Germline loops: CDR1 MGHRA, CDR2 YSYEKL. CDR3 size: 15 residues. The DNA for the CDR3 is TGCGCCAGCAGCCAAGACGGAGGGTCTCACTACGAGCAGTACTTC. This codes for CASSQDGGSHYEQYF.

This clone appeared a single time. V is TRBV11-3 and J is TRBJ2-5; perhaps TRBD1 as D (6 bases). Germline V gene data show CDR1 as SGHNT and CDR2 as YENEEA. V was shortened by 2 bases and J by 0 bases, with 7 bases between the two germline ends. This CDR3 contains 14 residues. This CDR3 is CASSLQGNQETQYF. Here the CDR3 DNA reads TGTGCCAGCAGCTTACAGGGGAACCAAGAGACCCAGTACTTC.

This clone showed up just once. The chain recombines TRBV7-2 with TRBJ1-2; TRBD1 matches at 10 bases. Germline lookup yields CDR1 SGHTA and CDR2 FQGNSA. V trimming: 1 base; J trimming: 5 bases; junction bases outside the gene matches: 4. The CDR3 spans 15 residues. For the CDR3, the DNA is TGTGCCAGCAGCTTAGTGGGGACAGGGGATTATGGCTACACCTTC. The encoded protein is CASSLVGTGDYGYTF.

The chain uses TRBV24-1 and TRBJ1-1; 7 bases line up with TRBD1. Germline CDR1 and CDR2: KGHDR and SFDVKD. The CDR3 sequence is 14 residues long. The V segment lost 6 bases and the J segment 4 bases; nucleotides outside the gene matches: 7. CDR3 nucleotide sequence: TGTGCCACCAGTTCACAGGGGTTAAGCACTGAAGCTTTCTTT. Its protein is CATSSQGLSTEAFF.